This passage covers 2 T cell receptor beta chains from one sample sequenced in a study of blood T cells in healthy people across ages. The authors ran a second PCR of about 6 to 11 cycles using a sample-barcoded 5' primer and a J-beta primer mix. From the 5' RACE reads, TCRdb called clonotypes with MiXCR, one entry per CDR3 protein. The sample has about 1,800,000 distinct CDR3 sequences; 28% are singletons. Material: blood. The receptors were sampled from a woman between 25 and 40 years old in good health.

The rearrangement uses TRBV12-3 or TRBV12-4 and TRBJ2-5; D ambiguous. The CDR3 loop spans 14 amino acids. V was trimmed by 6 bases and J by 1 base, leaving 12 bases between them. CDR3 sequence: CASSRRATQETQYF. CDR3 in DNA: TGTGCCAGCAGCCGTCGGGCTACCCAAGAGACCCAGTACTTC.

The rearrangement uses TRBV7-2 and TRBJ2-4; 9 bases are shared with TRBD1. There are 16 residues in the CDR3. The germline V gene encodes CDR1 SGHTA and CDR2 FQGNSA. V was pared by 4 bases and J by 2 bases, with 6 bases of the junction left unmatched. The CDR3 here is CASSYGQGRSKNIQYF. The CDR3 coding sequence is TGTGCCAGCAGCTATGGACAGGGGAGATCCAAAAACATTCAGTACTTC. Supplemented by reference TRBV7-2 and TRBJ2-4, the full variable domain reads GAGVSQSPSNKVTEKGKDVELRCDPISGHTALYWYRQSLGQGLEFLIYFQGNSAPDKSGLPSDRFSAERTGGSVSTLTIQRTQQEDSAVYLCASSYGQGRSKNIQYFGAGTRLSVL.